A selection of T cell receptor beta chains follows, all from one sample in a study of blood T cells in healthy people across ages. TCRdb analysed the 5' RACE reads with MiXCR anew, one entry per CDR3 protein. The table has around 1,900,000 distinct CDR3 sequences, about two fifths seen once. Material for sequencing was blood. These receptors originate from a human donor in good health. Each CDR3 is given with its conserved first and last residue. A D gene is named only where the DNA matches it firmly. A clone size is listed for some rows: how often the clone was seen (once, few, many), or a class if it is expanded.

>TRBJ2-5|TRBD2|many|TRBV20-1
TGCAGTGCTAGAGGGGGCTCTAGCGGTTGGGGAGAGACCCAGTACTTC
CSARGGSSGWGETQYF
>TRBJ2-5|NA|few|TRBV24-1
TGTGCCGGATTACGACAGAGCCAAGAGACCCAGTACTTC
CAGLRQSQETQYF
>TRBJ1-2|NA|NA|TRBV5-1
TGCGCCAGCAGCTTACCAGGGAGGGATGGCTACACCTTC
CASSLPGRDGYTF
>TRBJ1-2|NA|many|TRBV25-1
TGTGCCAGCAGTGAACAGTTAGCTAACTATGGCTACACCTTC
CASSEQLANYGYTF
>TRBJ2-7|NA|few|TRBV4-3
TGCGCCAGCAGCCGAACACAGGGCCCCTCCTACGAGCAGTACTTC
CASSRTQGPSYEQYF
>TRBJ2-3|NA|NA|TRBV9
TGTGCCAGCAGCATAGGCAATACGCAGTATTTT
CASSIGNTQYF
>TRBJ1-2|NA|NA|TRBV3-1
TGTGCCAGCAGCCAAGGCGATGAGTCGGGTGGCTACACCTTC
CASSQGDESGGYTF
>TRBJ1-2|TRBD1|NA|TRBV12-3/TRBV12-4
TGTGCCAGCAGACCGGGACAGCGCCGGCACACCTTC
CASRPGQRRHTF
>TRBJ2-3|NA|NA|TRBV7-3
TGTGCCAGCAGCTTATCAGGGTTTGGCACAGATACGCAGTATTTT
CASSLSGFGTDTQYF
>TRBJ2-3|TRBD2|NA|TRBV24-1
TGTGCCACAGAATCCGGTGCTAGCGGGGGGGTAGGCACAGATACGCAGTATTTT
CATESGASGGVGTDTQYF
>TRBJ2-3|NA|many|TRBV5-1
TGTGCCAGCAGTTTCACTAGATCGACAGATACGCAGTATTTT
CASSFTRSTDTQYF
>TRBJ2-1|TRBD2|NA|TRBV11-1
TGTGCCAGCAGTTCTAAGCGGGGACAGCAGTTCTTC
CASSSKRGQQFF
>TRBJ2-7|NA|NA|TRBV12-3/TRBV12-4
TGTGCCAGCAGTTTAAAGGGCCTCTCCTACGAGCAGTACTTC
CASSLKGLSYEQYF
>TRBJ1-2|TRBD1|NA|TRBV7-6
TGTGCCAGCAGCCCGCGGACAGGGGGCTCTACCAACTATGGCTACACCTTC
CASSPRTGGSTNYGYTF
>TRBJ2-7|NA|NA|TRBV3-1
TGTGCCAGCAGCCAAGTACTAGAGTCCTACGAGCAGTACTTC
CASSQVLESYEQYF
>TRBJ1-1|NA|NA|TRBV2
TGTGCCAGCGATGAACAGGGAGAAGCTTTCTTT
CASDEQGEAFF
>TRBJ2-3|NA|NA|TRBV4-1
TGCGCCAGCAGCCAAGACCAACCCACAGATACGCAGTATTTT
CASSQDQPTDTQYF
>TRBJ2-3|NA|NA|TRBV10-3
TGTGCCATCAGTGAGGAGCCAGGCCTCGCCACAGATACGCAGTATTTT
CAISEEPGLATDTQYF
>TRBJ2-4|NA|few|TRBV20-1
TGCAGTGCTAGAGATAGCGCCCGTCCGGCCAAAAACATTCAGTACTTC
CSARDSARPAKNIQYF